The 32 T cell receptor beta chains reported below all come from one sample, sequenced in a study of cytomegalovirus exposure and HLA in healthy donors. Use of 60 Vbeta and 13 Jbeta primers characterized the PCR. The repertoire was sequenced with immunoSEQ multiplex PCR; TCRdb's copy has only in-frame clones and lacks some. Here the sample spans about 150,000 clones, approximately 68% being singletons. Material: PBMCs. These receptor sequences come from a man aged 35-49 years in good health and CMV-seronegative.

The chain uses TRBV6-5 and TRBJ2-7; 10 bases agree with TRBD1. The germline gives CDR1 MNHEY, CDR2 SVGAGI. V was pared by 6 bases and J by 7 bases, with 9 bases of the junction left unmatched. This CDR3 comprises 14 residues. In DNA, the CDR3 is TGTGCCAGCAGGACCGGGACAGGGGCGAGTGAGCAGTACTTC. Translation: CASRTGTGASEQYF.

This chain uses TRBV7-9 with TRBJ2-4; D remains unclear. Trimming removed 1 base at V and 5 bases at J, with 6 bases between. The germline V gene encodes CDR1 SEHNR and CDR2 FQNEAQ (reference sequence). The CDR3 consists of 13 residues. CDR3 region: CASSLGGQNIQYF. The CDR3 region has the DNA TGTGCCAGCAGCTTAGGCGGCCAAAACATTCAGTACTTC.

This clone was observed once. The chain uses TRBV19 and TRBJ2-7, with 9 bases that match TRBD1. Trimming cost V 4 bases and J 6 bases; bases outside gene matches: 10. The CDR3 has 15 residues. Germline CDR1 LNHDA, CDR2 SQIVND (reference sequence). This CDR3 reads CASSTTGTGLSEQYF. The CDR3 DNA sequence: TGTGCCAGTAGTACTACCGGGACAGGGTTGAGCGAGCAGTACTTC.

The chain links TRBV27 to TRBJ2-7; the D gene is possibly TRBD1 (5 bases). V lost 3 bases and J 3 bases, leaving 9 bases between the germline ends. Germline-derived CDR1 and CDR2 are MNHEY and SMNVEV (reference sequence). The CDR3 runs 13 residues. The CDR3 bases are TGTGCCAGCAGTTTGGGGCAGTTCTACGAGCAGTACTTC. Protein sequence: CASSLGQFYEQYF.

This chain uses TRBV5-7 with TRBJ2-2; 7 nucleotides match TRBD1. TRBV5-7 is filed as an ORF, its function uncertain. The V and J ends lost 5 bases and 1 base, in that order; junction bases with no gene match: 8. This CDR3 is 16 amino acids long. The CDR3 DNA sequence: TGTGCCAGCAGGGTGGGAACAGGGGAGAACACCGGGGAGCTGTTTTTT. Its protein is CASRVGTGENTGELFF.

The rearrangement links TRBV10-3 to TRBJ2-7, with TRBD1 matching over 10 bases. V lost 6 bases, J lost 7 bases, and 18 bases stayed unmatched. The germline V gene has CDR1 ENHRY and CDR2 SYGVKD. The CDR3 runs to 17 residues. The CDR3 DNA reads as TGTGCCATCAGCTCCTCACGGGACAGGGGACGCCTTAGTGAGCAGTACTTC. Its translation: CAISSSRDRGRLSEQYF.

The rearrangement joins TRBV9 to TRBJ2-1; TRBD2 matches at 8 bases. This CDR3 has 16 amino acids. Germline loops: CDR1 SGDLS, CDR2 YYNGEE. The ends lost 4 bases at V and 7 bases at J; junction bases unmatched: 13. CDR3 sequence reads: CASSLGVGRASNEQFF. In nucleotides, the CDR3 is TGTGCCAGCAGCCTAGGAGTCGGGAGGGCCAGTAATGAGCAGTTCTTC.

The chain recombines TRBV6-1 with TRBJ1-5; D is undetermined. In germline, CDR1 is MNHNS, CDR2 SASEGT. The V and J ends lost 0 bases and 7 bases respectively, with 16 bases between them. The CDR3 has 16 amino acids. CDR3 DNA sequence: TGTGCCAGCAGTGAAGCGCTTGGGGAGGGCCTCCAGCCCCAGCATTTT. Protein: CASSEALGEGLQPQHF.

The chain has TRBV5-1 and TRBJ2-7, with a tentative D call TRBD2 (5 bases). The CDR3 runs to 14 residues. The germline gives CDR1 SGHRS, CDR2 YFSETQ. Trimming shortened V by 0 bases and J by 5 bases, and 12 bases separated the two germline ends. CDR3 DNA: TGCGCCAGCAGCTTGGTTGTAGGGAGCAACGAGCAGTACTTC. It yields the protein CASSLVVGSNEQYF. The full variable domain, with the rest looked up from reference TRBV5-1 and TRBJ2-7, is KAGVTQTPRYLIKTRGQQVTLSCSPISGHRSVSWYQQTPGQGLQFLFEYFSETQRNKGNFPGRFSGRQFSNSRSEMNVSTLELGDSALYLCASSLVVGSNEQYFGPGTRLTVT.

The chain has TRBV13 and TRBJ1-3; D unresolved. CDR1 PRHDT and CDR2 FYEKMQ come from the germline V gene (reference sequence). This CDR3 contains 14 residues. The V end lost 1 base, the J end lost 2 bases, and 6 bases lay between the germline ends. As DNA, the CDR3 is TGTGCCAGCAGCTTAGTAGCTACTGGAAACACCATATATTTT. As protein: CASSLVATGNTIYF.

This clone showed up just once. This chain connects TRBV4-1 to TRBJ2-7; tentative D call: TRBD2 (5 bases). CDR1 is MGHRA, CDR2 YSYEKL, per germline. V was trimmed by 3 bases and J by 1 base, leaving 10 bases between them. This CDR3 is built from 14 residues. Written as DNA, the CDR3 is TGCGCCAGCAGCCATCCGGGCGGGTCCTACGAGCAGTACTTC. Encoded protein: CASSHPGGSYEQYF.

The chain links TRBV19 to TRBJ2-7, with TRBD2 matching 8 bases. CDR1 LNHDA and CDR2 SQIVND come from the germline V gene (reference sequence). The CDR3 is 14 amino acids. The J segment lost 2 bases and the V segment lost 6 bases, leaving 6 bases of the junction unmatched. DNA for the CDR3: TGTGCCAGTAGCGCTACTAGCGGCCCCTACGAGCAGTACTTC. Its protein product is CASSATSGPYEQYF.

This clone has just a few counts. The chain employs TRBV9 and TRBJ2-5, with 10 bases matching TRBD1. This CDR3 is 16 amino acids long. J gave up 4 bases and V 0 bases, and 6 bases lay outside the gene matches. CDR1 is SGDLS, CDR2 YYNGEE, per germline. CDR3 region: CASSVGDRGYLETQYF. The CDR3 DNA reads as TGTGCCAGCAGCGTAGGGGACAGGGGATACCTAGAGACCCAGTACTTC.

The chain employs TRBV7-2 and TRBJ2-1, with D perhaps matching TRBD1 (6 bases). Per germline, CDR1 SGHTA and CDR2 FQGNSA. V was cut by 0 bases and J by 0 bases, with 12 bases left in between. The CDR3 contains 17 residues. The CDR3 loop reads CASSLAAAGASYNEQFF. Written as DNA, the CDR3 is TGTGCCAGCAGCTTAGCTGCGGCAGGGGCCTCCTACAATGAGCAGTTCTTC.

J is TRBJ2-1 and V is TRBV2; D remains unclear. The V end was cut by 4 bases, the J end by 15 bases, with 10 bases between. This CDR3 has 10 amino acids. From germline, CDR1 is SNHLY and CDR2 FYNNEI. The CDR3 region has the DNA TGTGCCAGCAGTGCGTCCCTTCCGTTCTTC. Its protein is CASSASLPFF.

The J gene is TRBJ1-5, the V gene TRBV19; D is perhaps TRBD1 (5 bases). The ends were cut back, 5 bases at V and 0 bases at J, with 17 bases in the middle. There are 17 residues in the CDR3. The germline gives CDR1 LNHDA, CDR2 SQIVND (reference sequence). CDR3 nucleotides: TGTGCCAGTAGTGCGGACACTTACGCGTATAGCAATCAGCCCCAGCATTTT. Translating gives CASSADTYAYSNQPQHF.

The chain is built from TRBV5-6 and TRBJ2-3; 8 bases are shared with TRBD1. The CDR3 has 12 residues. The germline V gene has CDR1 SGHDT and CDR2 YYEEEE. The J segment lost 9 bases and the V segment lost 1 base, leaving 1 base of the junction unmatched. DNA for the CDR3: TGTGCCAGCAGCTTGAACAGGGGGACGCAGTATTTT. Translating it yields CASSLNRGTQYF.

This chain connects TRBV27 to TRBJ2-7, with D tentatively TRBD2 (6 bases). The CDR3 consists of 12 residues. CDR1 MNHEY and CDR2 SMNVEV come from the germline V gene (reference sequence). The V end was cut by 5 bases, the J end by 7 bases, with 12 bases between. CDR3 sequence: CASSLSGREQYF. CDR3 nucleotide sequence: TGTGCCAGCAGTCTCTCGGGGAGGGAGCAGTACTTC.

J is TRBJ2-7 and V is TRBV13, with D possibly matching TRBD1 (7 bases). The germline V gene has CDR1 PRHDT and CDR2 FYEKMQ (reference sequence). Trimming stripped 5 bases from V and 4 bases from J, with 21 bases between. The CDR3 extends over 16 amino acids. The CDR3 here is CASSPGGQGYGYEQYF. The CDR3 DNA is TGTGCCAGCAGCCCAGGGGGGCAGGGTTACGGTTACGAGCAGTACTTC.

V gene TRBV7-9 combines with J gene TRBJ1-3; D is uncertain. V shed 8 bases and J shed 4 bases, with 21 bases lying between them. Germline loops: CDR1 SEHNR, CDR2 FQNEAQ (reference sequence). The CDR3 has 16 residues. DNA for the CDR3: TGTGCCAGCTCCTATCCGATGCGATCGGGGGGAAACACCATATATTTT. This translates into CASSYPMRSGGNTIYF.

The chain joins TRBV5-6 to TRBJ2-3; 13 bases are shared with TRBD2. The CDR3 consists of 18 residues. Per the germline V gene, CDR1 is SGHDT and CDR2 is YYEEEE. Trimming at V came to 4 bases and at J to 2 bases, leaving 10 bases not matched to a gene. The chain's CDR3 is CASSPFQLAGGDTDTQYF. DNA for the CDR3: TGTGCCAGCAGCCCCTTCCAACTAGCGGGGGGGGACACAGATACGCAGTATTTT. The full variable domain, in which reference TRBV5-6 and TRBJ2-3 provide the parts outside the CDR3, is DAGVTQSPTHLIKTRGQQVTLRCSPKSGHDTVSWYQQALGQGPQFIFQYYEEEERQRGNFPDRFSGHQFPNYSSELNVNALLLGDSALYLCASSPFQLAGGDTDTQYFGPGTRLTVL.

This clone has only a few counts. The V gene is TRBV5-1, the J gene TRBJ2-3; D perhaps matches TRBD2 (6 bases). Germline values: CDR1 SGHRS, CDR2 YFSETQ. Trimming removed 0 bases from V and 1 base from J, with 9 bases in between. This CDR3 region has 15 residues. The DNA for the CDR3 is TGCGCCAGCAGCTTGGTAGCTAGCGGCACAGATACGCAGTATTTT. This codes for CASSLVASGTDTQYF.

This clone occurred a few times. The chain combines TRBV4-1 with TRBJ1-2; TRBD1 agrees at 7 bases. The CDR3 covers 16 residues. After removal of 1 base from V and 4 bases from J, the junction contained 9 bases not matched to a gene. Germline V gene lookup returns CDR1 MGHRA and CDR2 YSYEKL. This chain's CDR3 is CASSQGRKGAPYGYTF. As DNA, the CDR3 is TGCGCCAGCAGCCAAGGGCGCAAGGGGGCCCCCTATGGCTACACCTTC.

This clone was detected only once. The chain employs TRBV5-1 and TRBJ1-5; 9 positions match TRBD1. Germline V gene sequence: CDR1 SGHRS, CDR2 YFSETQ. V lost 6 bases and J lost 5; bases outside the gene matches: 6. The CDR3 extends over 14 amino acids. The CDR3 region is CASIRQGGDQPQHF. The CDR3 DNA follows: TGCGCCAGCATTAGACAGGGGGGGGATCAGCCCCAGCATTTT.

The sample holds one count of this clone. The chain recombines TRBV7-9 with TRBJ2-6; unclear D gene. The CDR3 is 15 amino acids. Germline CDR1 and CDR2: SEHNR and FQNEAQ (reference sequence). Trimming stripped 1 base from V and 0 bases from J, with 4 bases between. CDR3 sequence reads: CASSLDSSGANVLTF. CDR3 nucleotide sequence: TGTGCCAGCAGCTTAGATAGCTCTGGGGCCAACGTCCTGACTTTC.

The chain employs TRBV12-5 and TRBJ2-7; D is unclear. The CDR3 covers 11 residues. The V gene's germline CDR1 is LGHNT and CDR2 FRNRAP. V was shortened by 6 bases and J by 3 bases, with 6 bases between the two germline ends. CDR3 sequence reads: CASGPGYEQYF. CDR3 coding DNA: TGTGCTAGTGGGCCCGGCTACGAGCAGTACTTC.

The gene calls are TRBV7-2 and TRBJ1-5; 7 bases match TRBD1. The CDR3 is made up of 17 amino acids. V shed 4 bases, J shed 0 bases, and the junction held 9 bases outside the gene matches. Germline V gene lookup returns CDR1 SGHTA and CDR2 FQGNSA. The CDR3 DNA is TGTGCCAGCAGCTCCGACAGGGTGGCCTATAGCAATCAGCCCCAGCATTTT. It encodes CASSSDRVAYSNQPQHF.

The V and J genes are TRBV10-2 and TRBJ1-1; possible D gene TRBD1, 6 bases. Germline CDR1 and CDR2: WSHSY and SAAADI. The V end was cut by 5 bases, the J end by 7 bases, with 14 bases between. The CDR3 runs 13 residues. In DNA, the CDR3 is TGCGCCAGCAGTATCGTGGGGGCTGATGAAGCTTTCTTT. The encoded protein is CASSIVGADEAFF.

V usage is TRBV7-8 and J usage is TRBJ1-3, with D possibly being TRBD1 (5 bases). The CDR3 is made up of 16 amino acids. The germline V and J ends were trimmed by 1 base and 0 bases, with 10 bases remaining between them. Germline CDR1 SGHVS, CDR2 FQNEAQ. CDR3 sequence: CASSLGRGHSGNTIYF. The CDR3 DNA follows: TGTGCCAGCAGCTTAGGGCGCGGACACTCTGGAAACACCATATATTTT.

The chain has TRBV4-2 and TRBJ1-5; no reliable D call. CDR3 length: 14 amino acids. V dropped 2 bases and J dropped 2 bases, with 7 bases sitting between them. Germline V gene sequence: CDR1 LGHNA, CDR2 YNFKEQ. CDR3 protein: CASSQYSGNQPQHF. In nucleotides, the CDR3 is TGTGCCAGCAGCCAATACAGTGGCAATCAGCCCCAGCATTTT.

The gene calls are TRBV15 and TRBJ2-7, with a weak D call TRBD2 (5 bases). This CDR3 comprises 12 residues. The V gene's germline CDR1 is LNHNV and CDR2 YYDKDF (reference sequence). The ends were cut back, 8 bases at V and 2 bases at J, with 10 bases in the middle. The CDR3 bases are TGTGCCACCGGGAGCGGTACCTACGAGCAGTACTTC. It specifies CATGSGTYEQYF.

The chain recombines TRBV29-1 with TRBJ2-1; a weak D match, TRBD1 (6 bases). Germline CDR1 SQVTM, CDR2 ANQGSEA. Trimming took off 1 base at V and 0 bases at J, with 19 bases between the two ends. CDR3 size: 18 residues. CDR3 residues: CSVEGVVGGGSSYNEQFF. CDR3 DNA: TGCAGCGTTGAAGGTGTAGTAGGGGGTGGGAGCTCCTACAATGAGCAGTTCTTC.